This passage covers 9 T cell receptor beta chains from one sample sequenced in a study of vaccination and CD4 T cells after COVID-19. The antigens of these receptors remain unknown. This sample's treatment: roughly ten-day PBMC culture with coronavirus spike peptide pools or control peptides (ViraFEST assay). The Oncomine TCR Beta short-read assay was applied to DNA of cultured CD4+ T cells. TCRdb passed the PCR reads through MiXCR, listing each CDR3 protein once. There are about 23,000 distinct CDR3 sequences in the sample; roughly 50% occur only once, and 2.8% lies in the top ten. Sequencing used CD4+ T cells from blood, cultured in vitro. The source is a human donor who had recovered from COVID-19.

This chain uses TRBV29-1 with TRBJ2-5; D is ambiguous. This CDR3 contains 12 residues. Trimming cost V 4 bases and J 0 bases, with 6 bases left between them. Germline CDR1 SQVTM, CDR2 ANQGSEA. This chain's CDR3 is CSVARDQETQYF. The CDR3 nucleotides are TGCAGCGTTGCGCGAGACCAAGAGACCCAGTACTTC.

The CDR3 DNA follows: TGTGCCAGCAGCTACACCGACAGGGACGAAAAACTGTTTTTT. Protein sequence: CASSYTDRDEKLFF. The chain is built from TRBV5-6 and TRBJ1-4, with 7 bases fitting TRBD1. The V gene end was trimmed by 3 bases and the J gene end by 8 bases; junction bases not matched to a gene: 7. CDR3 size: 14 residues. Germline V gene data show CDR1 as SGHDT and CDR2 as YYEEEE.

This clonotype was seen a few times. V usage is TRBV6-1 and J usage is TRBJ1-5, with 9 bases matching TRBD1. J gave up 4 bases and V 6 bases, and 7 bases lay outside the gene matches. CDR1 is MNHNS and CDR2 is SASEGT in the germline V gene. This CDR3 contains 15 residues. Here the CDR3 reads CASRARQGENQPQHF. DNA of the CDR3: TGTGCCAGCAGGGCCAGACAGGGGGAGAATCAGCCCCAGCATTTT.

This clonotype turned up a few times. The V and J genes are TRBV24-1 and TRBJ1-5; TRBD1 agrees at 10 bases. The CDR3 is 15 residues long. CDR1 and CDR2 from the germline V gene are KGHDR and SFDVKD. With V trimmed by 2 bases and J by 7 bases, 4 bases remained unmatched. CDR3 protein: CATSDSRTGGQPQHF. CDR3 sequence (DNA): TGTGCCACCAGTGATTCGCGGACAGGGGGACAGCCCCAGCATTTT.

This chain joins TRBV7-3 and TRBJ2-7, with no clear D. Trimming left V 5 bases short and J 4 bases short, with 12 bases between. The germline V gene has CDR1 SGHTA and CDR2 FQGTGA. CDR3 length: 13 residues. The chain's CDR3 is CASSIINGYEQYF. CDR3 bases: TGTGCCAGCAGCATAATAAACGGGTACGAGCAGTACTTC.

The chain uses TRBV5-8 and TRBJ2-7; the D is unclear. V lost 4 bases to trimming and J lost 0 bases, with 8 bases between them. Looked up from germline, CDR1 is SGHTS and CDR2 is YDEGEE. The CDR3 covers 13 residues. Here the CDR3 DNA reads TGTGCCAGCAGCACCCGACACTCCTACGAGCAGTACTTC. As protein: CASSTRHSYEQYF.

The chain has TRBV11-3 and TRBJ2-7; maybe TRBD2 (5 bases). Germline values: CDR1 SGHNT, CDR2 YENEEA. The CDR3 spans 14 residues. Trimming removed 3 bases from V and 3 bases from J, with 12 bases in between. The CDR3 bases are TGTGCCAGCAGCTTGCTATACGGGAACTACGAGCAGTACTTC. Translating gives CASSLLYGNYEQYF.

J is TRBJ1-4 and V is TRBV10-3; no clear D gene. Germline V gene sequence: CDR1 ENHRY, CDR2 SYGVKD. V was trimmed by 6 bases and J by 5 bases, leaving 10 bases between them. The CDR3 loop spans 13 amino acids. The CDR3 protein is CAIRPGSNEKLFF. The CDR3 DNA reads TGTGCCATCAGGCCGGGGAGCAATGAAAAACTGTTTTTT.

Only a few counts were recorded for this clonotype. The chain employs TRBV7-9 and TRBJ1-2; D is ambiguous. This CDR3 has 12 amino acids. With 4 bases removed from V and 8 bases from J, the gap between germline ends came to 11 bases. Germline values: CDR1 SEHNR, CDR2 FQNEAQ (reference sequence). The CDR3 bases are TGTGCCAGCAGCTCCCTTTTTGAGGGCTACACCTTC. This translates into CASSSLFEGYTF.